This TCR beta chain is from a study of blood T cell repertoires in COVID-19. Between the trimmed V and J ends, which lost 6 bases and 4 bases, there was a span of 15 bases. This CDR3 contains 15 residues. CDR1 MNHEY and CDR2 SVGAGI come from the germline V gene. The assay was immunoSEQ multiplex PCR, and TCRdb's table has in-frame clones only and misses some. The sample carries over 100,000 clones, 85% recorded once. The source of this sequence is an elderly man with acute or convalescent COVID-19. The sequenced sample was peripheral blood. The chain combines TRBV6-5 with TRBJ1-4, with D perhaps matching TRBD1 (6 bases). The CDR3 region is CASRQGQHLNEKLFF. The CDR3 nucleotides are TGTGCCAGCAGGCAGGGGCAACACCTTAATGAAAAACTGTTTTTT.